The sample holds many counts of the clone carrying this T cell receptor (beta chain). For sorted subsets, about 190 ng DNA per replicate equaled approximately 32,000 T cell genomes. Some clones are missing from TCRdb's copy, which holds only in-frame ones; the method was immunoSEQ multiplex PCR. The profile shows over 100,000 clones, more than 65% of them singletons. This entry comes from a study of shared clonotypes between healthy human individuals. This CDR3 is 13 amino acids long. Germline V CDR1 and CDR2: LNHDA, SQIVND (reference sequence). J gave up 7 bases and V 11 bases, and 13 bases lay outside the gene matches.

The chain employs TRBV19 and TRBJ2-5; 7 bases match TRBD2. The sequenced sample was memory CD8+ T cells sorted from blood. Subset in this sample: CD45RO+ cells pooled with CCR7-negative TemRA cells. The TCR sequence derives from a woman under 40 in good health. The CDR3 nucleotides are TGTGCCTCGGGGGGAGAGTATGTCGGGACCCAGTACTTC. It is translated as CASGGEYVGTQYF.